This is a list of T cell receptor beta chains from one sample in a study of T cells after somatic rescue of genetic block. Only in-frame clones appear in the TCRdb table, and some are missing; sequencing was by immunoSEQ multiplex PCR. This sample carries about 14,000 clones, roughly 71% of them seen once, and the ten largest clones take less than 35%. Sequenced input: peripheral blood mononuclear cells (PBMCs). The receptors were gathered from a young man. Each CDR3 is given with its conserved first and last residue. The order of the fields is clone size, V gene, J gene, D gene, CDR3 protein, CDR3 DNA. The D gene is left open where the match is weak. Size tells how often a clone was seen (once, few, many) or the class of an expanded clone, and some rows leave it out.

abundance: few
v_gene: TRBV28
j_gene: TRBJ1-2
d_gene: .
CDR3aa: CASSTYPTANYGYTF
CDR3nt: TGTGCCAGCAGTACCTACCCGACGGCGAACTATGGCTACACCTTC

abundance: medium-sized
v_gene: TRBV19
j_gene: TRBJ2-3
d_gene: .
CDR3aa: CASKGRDRDNTDTQYF
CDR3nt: TGTGCCAGTAAGGGAAGGGATCGGGACAACACAGATACGCAGTATTTT

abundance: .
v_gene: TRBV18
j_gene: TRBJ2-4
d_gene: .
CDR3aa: CASSPASKNIQYF
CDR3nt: TGTGCCAGCTCACCAGCAAGCAAAAACATTCAGTACTTC

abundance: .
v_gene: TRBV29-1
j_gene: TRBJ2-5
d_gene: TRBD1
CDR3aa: CSVGGTGLRETQYF
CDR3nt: TGCAGCGTTGGAGGGACAGGGCTAAGAGAGACCCAGTACTTC

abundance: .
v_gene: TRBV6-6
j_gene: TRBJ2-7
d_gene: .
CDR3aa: CASSLGTSIFYEQYF
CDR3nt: TGTGCCAGCAGCCTAGGGACATCGATATTCTACGAGCAGTACTTC

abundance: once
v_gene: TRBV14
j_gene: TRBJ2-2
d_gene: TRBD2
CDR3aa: CASSRLTSGGNTGELFF
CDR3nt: TGTGCCAGCAGCCGCCTGACTAGCGGGGGGAACACCGGGGAGCTGTTTTTT

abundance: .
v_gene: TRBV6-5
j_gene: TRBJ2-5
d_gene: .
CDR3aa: CASSYSTGQGGETQYF
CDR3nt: TGTGCCAGCAGTTACTCGACAGGGCAGGGAGGGGAGACCCAGTACTTC

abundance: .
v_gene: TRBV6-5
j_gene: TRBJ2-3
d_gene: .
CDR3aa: CASSYGGVLGGTQYF
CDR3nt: TGTGCCAGCAGTTACGGGGGCGTCCTCGGGGGTACGCAGTATTTT

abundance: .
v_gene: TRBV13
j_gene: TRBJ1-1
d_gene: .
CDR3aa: CASSLTKNTEAFF
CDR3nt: TGTGCCAGCAGCTTAACCAAGAACACTGAAGCTTTCTTT

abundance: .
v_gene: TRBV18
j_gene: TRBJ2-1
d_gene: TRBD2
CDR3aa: CASSRTSGRAGLNEQFF
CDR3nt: TGTGCCAGCTCCCGGACTAGCGGGAGGGCCGGGTTGAATGAGCAGTTCTTC

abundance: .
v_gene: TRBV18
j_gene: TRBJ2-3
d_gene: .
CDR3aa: CASSPPVSTGLSTDTQYF
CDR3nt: TGTGCCAGCTCACCACCGGTATCAACGGGCCTTAGCACAGATACGCAGTATTTT

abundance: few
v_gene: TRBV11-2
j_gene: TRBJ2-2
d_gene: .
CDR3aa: CASSLVTGELFF
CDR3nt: TGTGCCAGCAGCTTAGTCACCGGGGAGCTGTTTTTT

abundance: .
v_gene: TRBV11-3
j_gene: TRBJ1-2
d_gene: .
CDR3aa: CASSLHKVPTYGYTF
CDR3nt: TGTGCCAGCAGCTTACACAAGGTGCCTACCTATGGCTACACCTTC

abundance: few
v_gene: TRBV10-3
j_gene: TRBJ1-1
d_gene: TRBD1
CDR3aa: CAISERDRMNTEAFF
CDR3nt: TGTGCCATCAGTGAGCGGGACAGGATGAACACTGAAGCTTTCTTT

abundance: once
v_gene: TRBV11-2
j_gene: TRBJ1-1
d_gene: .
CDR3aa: CASSLTPPTNTEAFF
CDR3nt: TGTGCCAGCAGCTTGACACCTCCTACGAACACTGAAGCTTTCTTT

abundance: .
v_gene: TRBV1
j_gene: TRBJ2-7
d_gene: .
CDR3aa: CTSSLPGLAAYEQYF
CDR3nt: TGCACCAGCAGCCTTCCGGGACTAGCGGCCTACGAGCAGTACTTC

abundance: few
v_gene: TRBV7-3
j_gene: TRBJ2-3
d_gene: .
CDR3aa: CASSLGLGADTQYF
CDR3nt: TGTGCCAGCAGCTTAGGCTTGGGGGCGGATACGCAGTATTTT

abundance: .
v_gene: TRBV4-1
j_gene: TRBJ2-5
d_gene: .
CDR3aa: CASSQAPSGTHEQETQYF
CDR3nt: TGCGCCAGCAGCCAAGCTCCATCCGGGACTCACGAACAAGAGACCCAGTACTTC

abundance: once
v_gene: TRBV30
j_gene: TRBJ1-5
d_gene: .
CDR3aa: CAWSVQGNQPQHF
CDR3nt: TGTGCCTGGAGTGTACAAGGCAATCAGCCCCAGCATTTT

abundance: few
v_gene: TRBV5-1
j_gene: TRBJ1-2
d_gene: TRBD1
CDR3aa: CASSPDRDWLDYGYTF
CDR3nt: TGCGCCAGCAGCCCGGACAGGGATTGGCTAGACTATGGCTACACCTTC

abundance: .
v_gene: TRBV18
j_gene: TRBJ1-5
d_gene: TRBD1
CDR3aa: CASSPGTEIRPQHF
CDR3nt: TGTGCCAGCTCACCGGGGACAGAGATAAGGCCCCAGCATTTT

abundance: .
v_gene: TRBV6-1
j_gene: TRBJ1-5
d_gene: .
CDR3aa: CASSSYRYSNQPQHF
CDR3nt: TGTGCCAGCAGTTCTTACAGGTATAGCAATCAGCCCCAGCATTTT

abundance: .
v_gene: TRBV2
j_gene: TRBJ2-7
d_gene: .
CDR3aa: CASSATDGFYEQYF
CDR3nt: TGTGCCAGCAGTGCCACGGACGGATTCTACGAGCAGTACTTC

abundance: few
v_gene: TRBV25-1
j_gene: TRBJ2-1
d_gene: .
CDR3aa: CASSEQGYNEQFF
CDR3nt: TGTGCCAGCAGTGAACAGGGCTACAATGAGCAGTTCTTC

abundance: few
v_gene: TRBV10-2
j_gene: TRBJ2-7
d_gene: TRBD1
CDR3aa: CASSESMSGTGDEQYF
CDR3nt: TGCGCCAGCAGTGAGTCGATGAGCGGGACAGGGGATGAGCAGTACTTC

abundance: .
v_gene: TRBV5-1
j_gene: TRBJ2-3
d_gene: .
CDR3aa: CASSLALGLVEDTQYF
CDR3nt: TGCGCCAGCAGCTTGGCCCTAGGACTCGTGGAAGATACGCAGTATTTT